This T cell receptor beta chain was recovered during a study of shared clonotypes between healthy human individuals. Sequenced by immunoSEQ multiplex PCR; TCRdb stores in-frame clones only, minus some. The profile shows about 1.1 million clones, roughly 80% of them singletons. Trimming cost V 2 bases and J 8 bases; bases outside gene matches: 5. Germline CDR1 is MDHEN and CDR2 is SYDVKM. CDR3 length equals 13 residues. CD4+ cells yielded CD45RA+ naive and CD45RA-negative memory subsets. The chain employs TRBV28 and TRBJ1-2; TRBD1 matches at 7 bases. This TCR was recovered from a man between 18 and 35 years old in good health. Some clones in this sample may be carry-over from other donors' samples. Sequencing was performed on memory CD4+ T cells from PBMCs. Subset defined: CD45RA-negative fraction. The chain's CDR3 is CASSLDRDGGYTF. CDR3 sequence (DNA): TGTGCCAGCAGTTTAGACAGGGATGGAGGCTACACCTTC.